These 10 T cell receptor beta chains were all obtained from the same sample, sequenced in a study of immune heterogeneity within non-small cell lung tumors. Genomic DNA extracted from bulk tumor tissue served as template. A total of roughly 620 ng was used per sample. Surgery yielded several widely spaced biopsies per primary tumor. Patients underwent curative surgery for untreated, newly diagnosed non-small cell lung cancer. TCR beta CDR3 was amplified by multiplex PCR using 32 V and 13 J primers. TCRdb passed the multiplex PCR reads through MiXCR, listing each CDR3 protein once. Among about 4,600 distinct CDR3 sequences listed, roughly 36% were seen once. The sequenced sample was lung tumor tissue. Receptor source: a woman aged 45-59 years with non-small cell lung cancer.

V is TRBV9 and J is TRBJ1-2; tentatively, D is TRBD1 (6 bases). Trimming took 4 bases from V and 8 from J, leaving 21 bases between them. In germline, CDR1 is SGDLS, CDR2 YYNGEE. The CDR3 contains 15 residues. Written as DNA, the CDR3 is TGTGCCAGCAGCCCCGAAAGGGGGGTCTATTCGGGCTACACCTTC. Translation gives CASSPERGVYSGYTF.

The sample holds a few counts of this clonotype. The CDR3 protein is CASSRVLGYTDTQYF. Here the CDR3 DNA reads TGCGCCAGCAGCCGAGTGTTAGGGTACACAGATACGCAGTATTTT. This chain connects TRBV4-1 to TRBJ2-3; no clear D gene. CDR1 and CDR2 (germline): MGHRA, YSYEKL. The ends were cut back, 4 bases at V and 2 bases at J, with 13 bases in the middle. CDR3 length: 15 residues.

This clonotype came up once. The chain couples TRBV28 to TRBJ1-4; TRBD1 might be the D (5 bases). The CDR3 sequence is 14 residues long. V shed 10 bases and J shed 5 bases, with 17 bases lying between them. CDR1 is MDHEN and CDR2 is SYDVKM in the germline V gene. The CDR3 nucleotides are TGTGCCACCGGGGAAATGCAGGGAAATGAAAAACTGTTTTTT. Translated: CATGEMQGNEKLFF.

This clonotype is medium-sized. This sequence joins TRBV3-1 and TRBJ2-6; D may be TRBD2 (5 bases). V was cut by 3 bases and J by 0 bases, with 9 bases left in between. CDR3 length: 16 residues. Germline loops: CDR1 LGHDT, CDR2 YNNKEL (reference sequence). The CDR3 is CASSQVRGSGANVLTF. CDR3 nucleotides: TGTGCCAGCAGCCAGGTCCGGGGCTCTGGGGCCAACGTCCTGACTTTC.

The chain combines TRBV15 with TRBJ1-2; tentative D call: TRBD1 (5 bases). Trimming removed 1 base from V and 2 bases from J, with 11 bases in between. CDR1 is LNHNV and CDR2 is YYDKDF in the germline V gene (reference sequence). This CDR3 contains 15 residues. The CDR3 region has the DNA TGTGCCACCAGCAGAGTTGCCAGGGCCAACTATGGCTACACCTTC. Translating it yields CATSRVARANYGYTF.

Only a few counts were recorded for this clonotype. The genes are TRBV6-1 and TRBJ2-6; 8 bases match TRBD1. Losses at the gene ends were 7 bases for V and 3 bases for J; bases not matched to a gene: 5. This CDR3 is built from 15 residues. Germline values: CDR1 MNHNS, CDR2 SASEGT. DNA of the CDR3: TGTGCCAGCAACCAGGGGGCGCGTGGGGCCAACGTCCTGACTTTC. Its translation is CASNQGARGANVLTF.

Remarks on this clonotype: Possible read error: a much larger clone is one base away. This sequence joins TRBV19 and TRBJ2-3, with D maybe TRBD2 (6 bases). CDR1 is LNHDA and CDR2 is SQIVND in the germline V gene (reference sequence). This CDR3 is 13 amino acids long. CDR3 DNA sequence: TGTGCCACCCGGAGGGAAGACACAGATAGGCAGTATTTT. It specifies CATRREDTDRQYF.

This clonotype is judged medium-sized. The CDR3 is CASRLGGGAEAFF. CDR3 DNA: TGTGCCAGTAGGTTGGGAGGGGGTGCCGAAGCTTTCTTT. The V and J genes are TRBV19 and TRBJ1-1; weak D call: TRBD1 (6 bases). The germline CDR1 and CDR2 sequences are LNHDA and SQIVND (reference sequence). The CDR3 consists of 13 residues. Trimming stripped 6 bases from V and 8 bases from J, with 16 bases between.

Only one count was recorded for this clonotype. CDR3 sequence (DNA): TGTGCCAGCAGTTCCCAAGAGCGGGAAGGGAGAACCGGGGAGCTGTTTTTT. It translates to CASSSQEREGRTGELFF. The J gene is TRBJ2-2, the V gene TRBV27; 7 bases are a match to TRBD2. CDR1 is MNHEY, CDR2 SMNVEV, per germline (reference sequence). The length of the CDR3 is 17 residues. Trimming at V came to 4 bases and at J to 5 bases, leaving 13 bases not matched to a gene.

This clonotype has only a few counts. The rearrangement uses TRBV9 and TRBJ2-7; no clear D. Trimming took 3 bases from V and 9 from J, leaving 22 bases between them. CDR3 length equals 15 residues. Germline V gene lookup returns CDR1 SGDLS and CDR2 YYNGEE. In nucleotides, the CDR3 is TGTGCCAGCAGCGCATCTCCCGGGCCTTCCCTGGGGCAGTACTTC. It yields the protein CASSASPGPSLGQYF.